This TCR beta chain is from a study of cytomegalovirus exposure and HLA in healthy donors. This CDR3 is 13 amino acids long. With V trimmed by 7 bases and J by 5 bases, 7 bases remained unmatched. From germline, CDR1 is SGHNT and CDR2 YYREEE (reference sequence). Study outcomes and limitations: Per a prior analysis, the majority of TCR beta V segments were productive roughly 87% or roughly 30% of the time. Reportedly, diagnosis of cytomegalovirus status by the classifier showed high specificity and sensitivity.

Regarding this clone: Its antigen is as yet unknown.

Use of 60 Vbeta and 13 Jbeta primers characterized the PCR. Authors' processing steps: Unique TCR beta chains totaled roughly 79 million in a later count, with approximately 11 million of them shared. The protocol was immunoSEQ multiplex PCR, while the TCRdb copy is restricted to in-frame clones and leaves out a portion. V, J and clone size reflect that table, while D and trimming were determined from the DNA. The sample has about 170,000 clones; approximately 79% are singletons. The receptor was derived from a male donor in good health and CMV-seronegative. The chain carries TRBV5-4 and TRBJ2-3; TRBD1 matches at 7 bases. The source material was PBMCs. CDR3 protein: CASSTGVGDTQYF. The CDR3 DNA follows: TGTGCCAGCTCTACAGGGGTAGGAGATACGCAGTATTTT.